A selection of T cell receptor beta chains follows, all from one sample in a study of cytomegalovirus exposure and HLA in healthy donors. Some clones are missing from TCRdb's copy, which holds only in-frame ones; the method was immunoSEQ multiplex PCR. The table has about 120,000 clones, approximately 61% seen once; the top ten hold around 1.6%. Specimen: PBMCs. The origin of the receptors is a man younger than 40 in good health and CMV-seropositive. CDR3s include the opening cysteine and the closing phenylalanine or tryptophan. A D gene is named only where the DNA matches it firmly. Rows may omit the clone size; those that give it use once, few, many or a size class.

j_gene: TRBJ1-2; abundance: few; d_gene: TRBD1; len: 15; v_gene: TRBV30; CDR3aa: CAWSQTGTEHSLRHF; CDR3nt: TGTGCCTGGAGTCAAACCGGGACAGAACATTCGCTGAGACACTTC
j_gene: TRBJ1-1; abundance: -; d_gene: -; len: 14; v_gene: TRBV19; CDR3aa: CASSIERGVTEAFF; CDR3nt: TGTGCCAGTAGTATAGAACGAGGAGTCACTGAAGCTTTCTTT
j_gene: TRBJ1-2; abundance: -; d_gene: -; len: 12; v_gene: TRBV19; CDR3aa: CASSRQGGGYTF; CDR3nt: TGTGCCAGTAGTCGGCAGGGCGGTGGCTACACCTTC
j_gene: TRBJ2-7; abundance: -; d_gene: -; len: 15; v_gene: TRBV7-9; CDR3aa: CASSLARASAYEQYF; CDR3nt: TGTGCCAGCAGCTTAGCTCGGGCTAGCGCGTACGAGCAGTACTTC
j_gene: TRBJ2-5; abundance: -; d_gene: TRBD2; len: 18; v_gene: TRBV6-7; CDR3aa: CASSYSLELAGESETQYF; CDR3nt: TGTGCCAGCAGTTACTCTCTTGAGCTAGCGGGAGAGTCAGAGACCCAGTACTTC
j_gene: TRBJ2-1; abundance: -; d_gene: TRBD2; len: 16; v_gene: TRBV18; CDR3aa: CASSATLAGAYNEQFF; CDR3nt: TGTGCCAGCTCCGCGACGTTAGCGGGAGCCTACAATGAGCAGTTCTTC
j_gene: TRBJ2-5; abundance: -; d_gene: TRBD2; len: 17; v_gene: TRBV27; CDR3aa: CASSLNGAGGAQETQYF; CDR3nt: TGTGCCAGCAGTTTGAATGGAGCGGGAGGGGCCCAAGAGACCCAGTACTTC
j_gene: TRBJ1-1; abundance: -; d_gene: -; len: 12; v_gene: TRBV6-1; CDR3aa: CASSAGVTEAFF; CDR3nt: TGTGCCAGCAGTGCCGGGGTTACTGAAGCTTTCTTT
j_gene: TRBJ2-1; abundance: once; d_gene: TRBD2; len: 14; v_gene: TRBV6-6; CDR3aa: CASRRLAGELEQFF; CDR3nt: TGTGCCAGCAGGCGACTAGCGGGAGAGCTCGAGCAGTTCTTC
j_gene: TRBJ2-1; abundance: -; d_gene: TRBD2; len: 17; v_gene: TRBV7-2; CDR3aa: CASSPQSLAGGRLAQFF; CDR3nt: TGTGCCAGCAGCCCCCAATCTTTAGCGGGAGGGCGGTTGGCCCAGTTCTTC
j_gene: TRBJ1-4; abundance: -; d_gene: -; len: 15; v_gene: TRBV16; CDR3aa: CASSQSGQGDEKLFF; CDR3nt: TGTGCCAGCAGCCAATCAGGGCAGGGCGATGAAAAACTGTTTTTT
j_gene: TRBJ2-2; abundance: -; d_gene: -; len: 15; v_gene: TRBV10-1; CDR3aa: CASGQDRRNTGELFF; CDR3nt: TGCGCCAGCGGCCAAGACAGGCGAAACACCGGGGAGCTGTTTTTT
j_gene: TRBJ2-7; abundance: -; d_gene: -; len: 14; v_gene: TRBV14; CDR3aa: CASSQGQGGHEQYF; CDR3nt: TGTGCCAGCAGCCAAGGGCAGGGGGGCCACGAGCAGTACTTC
j_gene: TRBJ2-7; abundance: -; d_gene: -; len: 16; v_gene: TRBV7-2; CDR3aa: CASSLFPRTGTYEQYF; CDR3nt: TGTGCCAGCAGCTTATTTCCTAGAACGGGGACCTACGAGCAGTACTTC